The following is a TCR beta chain sequence with its context. In the source study's methods: Quantification of nucleated cells was approximated via reference gene primer amplification. The table came from immunoSEQ multiplex PCR; TCRdb's copy has only in-frame clones and leaves some out. V and J calls plus clone size are reproduced from that table; the DNA served to infer D and trimming. The sample includes 160,000 or so clones, 87% of them seen just once. With 6 bases clipped from V and 1 base from J, the junction kept 8 bases outside the gene matches. This CDR3 has 16 residues. CDR1 and CDR2 from the germline V gene are KGHSH and LQKENI. The source of the sample is a study of blood T cell repertoires in COVID-19.

V and J are TRBV18 and TRBJ2-2; 7 nucleotides agree with TRBD1. The sample taken for sequencing was peripheral blood. The source of this sequence is a woman in her 70s with COVID-19, enrolled during active disease. The CDR3 loop reads CASSTSRTGNTGELFF. For the CDR3, the DNA is TGTGCCAGCTCCACCAGTAGGACAGGGAACACCGGGGAGCTGTTTTTT.